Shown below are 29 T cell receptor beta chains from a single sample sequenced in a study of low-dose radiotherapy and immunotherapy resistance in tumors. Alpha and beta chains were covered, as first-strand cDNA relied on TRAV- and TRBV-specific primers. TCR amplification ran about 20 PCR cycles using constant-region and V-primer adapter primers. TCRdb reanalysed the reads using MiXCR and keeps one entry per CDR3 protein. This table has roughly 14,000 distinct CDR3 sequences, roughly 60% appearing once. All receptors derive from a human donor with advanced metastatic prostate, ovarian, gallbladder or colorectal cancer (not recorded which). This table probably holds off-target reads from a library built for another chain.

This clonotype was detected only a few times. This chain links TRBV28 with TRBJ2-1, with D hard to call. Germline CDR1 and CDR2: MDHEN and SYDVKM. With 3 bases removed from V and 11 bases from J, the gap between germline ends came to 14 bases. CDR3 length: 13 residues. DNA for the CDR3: TGTGCCAGCAGTTTGGCCGAAAGGGTTAAGCAGTTCTTC. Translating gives CASSLAERVKQFF.

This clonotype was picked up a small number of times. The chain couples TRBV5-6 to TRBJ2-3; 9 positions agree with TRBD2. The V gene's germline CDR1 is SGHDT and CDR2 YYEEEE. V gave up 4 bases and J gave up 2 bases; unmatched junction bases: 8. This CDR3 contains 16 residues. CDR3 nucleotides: TGTGCCAGCAGCCTTACCCTAGCGGGGCACACAGATACGCAGTATTTT. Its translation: CASSLTLAGHTDTQYF.

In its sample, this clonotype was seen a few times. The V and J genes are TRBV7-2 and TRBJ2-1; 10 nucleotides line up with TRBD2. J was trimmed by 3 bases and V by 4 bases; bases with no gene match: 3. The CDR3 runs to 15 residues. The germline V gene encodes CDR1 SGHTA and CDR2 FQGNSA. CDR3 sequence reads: CASSSSGGVYNEQFF. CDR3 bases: TGTGCCAGCAGCTCAAGCGGGGGGGTCTACAATGAGCAGTTCTTC.

The CDR3: CSGEGQAGRNLNTEAFF. DNA of the CDR3: TGCAGCGGAGAGGGACAGGCAGGCCGAAATCTGAACACTGAAGCTTTCTTT. The gene calls are TRBV29-1 and TRBJ1-1; TRBD1 aligns across 8 bases. CDR3 length equals 17 residues. V dropped 7 bases and J dropped 0; count of bases not matched to a gene: 16. Germline V gives CDR1 SQVTM, CDR2 ANQGSEA.

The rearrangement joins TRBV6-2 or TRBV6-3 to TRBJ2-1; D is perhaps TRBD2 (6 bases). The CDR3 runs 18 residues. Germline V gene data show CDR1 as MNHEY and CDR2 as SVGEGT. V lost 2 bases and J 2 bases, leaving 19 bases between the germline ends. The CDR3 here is CASSYPSPSARTYNEQFF. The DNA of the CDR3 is TGTGCCAGCAGTTACCCCTCACCTAGCGCCAGAACCTACAATGAGCAGTTCTTC.

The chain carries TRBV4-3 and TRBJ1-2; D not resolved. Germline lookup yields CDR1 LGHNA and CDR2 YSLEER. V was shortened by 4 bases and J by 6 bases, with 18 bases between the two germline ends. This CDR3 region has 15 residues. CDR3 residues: CASSRRAVAMDGYTF. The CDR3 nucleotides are TGCGCCAGCAGCCGTCGGGCGGTCGCAATGGATGGCTACACCTTC.

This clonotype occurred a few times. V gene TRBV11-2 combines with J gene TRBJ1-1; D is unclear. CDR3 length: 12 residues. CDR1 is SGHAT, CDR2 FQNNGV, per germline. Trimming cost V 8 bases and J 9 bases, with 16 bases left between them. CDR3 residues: CASGLSGRKAFF. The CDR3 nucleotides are TGTGCCAGCGGACTGTCAGGACGGAAAGCTTTCTTT.

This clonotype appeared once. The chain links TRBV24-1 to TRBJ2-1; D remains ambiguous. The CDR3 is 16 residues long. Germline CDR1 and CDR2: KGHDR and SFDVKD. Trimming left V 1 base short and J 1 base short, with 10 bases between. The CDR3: CATSDLEAGSYNEQFF. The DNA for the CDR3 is TGTGCCACCAGTGATTTAGAGGCAGGTTCCTACAATGAGCAGTTCTTC.

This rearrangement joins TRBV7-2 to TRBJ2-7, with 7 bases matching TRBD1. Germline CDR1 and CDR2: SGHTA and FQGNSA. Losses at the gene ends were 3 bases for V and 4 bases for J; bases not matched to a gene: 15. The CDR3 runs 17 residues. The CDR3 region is CASSLSASGTVPYEQYF. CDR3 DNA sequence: TGTGCCAGCAGCTTGAGCGCTTCCGGGACAGTCCCTTACGAGCAGTACTTC.

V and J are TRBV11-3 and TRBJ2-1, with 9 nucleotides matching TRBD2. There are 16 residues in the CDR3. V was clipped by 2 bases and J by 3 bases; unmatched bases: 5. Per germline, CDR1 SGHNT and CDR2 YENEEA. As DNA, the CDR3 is TGTGCCAGCAGCTTAAGGGGTAGCGGGAGCTACAATGAGCAGTTCTTC. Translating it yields CASSLRGSGSYNEQFF.

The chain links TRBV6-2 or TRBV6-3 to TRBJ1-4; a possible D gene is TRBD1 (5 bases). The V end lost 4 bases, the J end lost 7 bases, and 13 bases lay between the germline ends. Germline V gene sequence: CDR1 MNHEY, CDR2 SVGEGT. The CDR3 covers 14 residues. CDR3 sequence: CASSSRGVGEKLFF. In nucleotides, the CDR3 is TGTGCCAGCAGTTCCCGGGGGGTCGGTGAAAAACTGTTTTTT.

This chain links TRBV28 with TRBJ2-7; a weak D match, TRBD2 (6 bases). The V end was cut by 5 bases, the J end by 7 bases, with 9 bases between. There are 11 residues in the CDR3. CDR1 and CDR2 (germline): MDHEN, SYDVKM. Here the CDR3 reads CASSLGLEQYF. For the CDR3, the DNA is TGTGCCAGCAGTCTCGGACTAGAGCAGTACTTC.

Here the CDR3 DNA reads TGTGCCAGTAGTATGGACAGGGCTAGCACAGATACGCAGTATTTT. It is translated as CASSMDRASTDTQYF. This chain links TRBV19 with TRBJ2-3; 8 bases line up with TRBD1. The germline V gene encodes CDR1 LNHDA and CDR2 SQIVND (reference sequence). The trim removed 3 bases at V and 0 bases at J, leaving 2 bases unmatched. The CDR3 is 15 amino acids.

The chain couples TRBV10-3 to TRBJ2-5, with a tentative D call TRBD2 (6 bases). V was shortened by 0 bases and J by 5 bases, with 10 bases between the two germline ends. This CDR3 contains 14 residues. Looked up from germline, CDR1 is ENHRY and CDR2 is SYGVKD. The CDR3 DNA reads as TGTGCCATCAGTGAGTCGATCGGGGGTGAGACCCAGTACTTC. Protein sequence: CAISESIGGETQYF.

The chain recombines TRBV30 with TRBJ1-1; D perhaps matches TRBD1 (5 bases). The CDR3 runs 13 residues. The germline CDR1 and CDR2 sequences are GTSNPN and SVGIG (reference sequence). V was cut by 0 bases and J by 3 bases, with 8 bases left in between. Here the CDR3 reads CAWSVRGDTEAFF. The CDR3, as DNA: TGTGCCTGGAGTGTAAGGGGAGACACTGAAGCTTTCTTT. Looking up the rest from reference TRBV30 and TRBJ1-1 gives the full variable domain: SQTIHQWPATLVQPVGSPLSLECTVEGTSNPNLYWYRQAAGRGLQLLFYSVGIGQISSEVPQNLSASRPQDRQFILSSKKLLLSDSGFYLCAWSVRGDTEAFFGQGTRLTVV.

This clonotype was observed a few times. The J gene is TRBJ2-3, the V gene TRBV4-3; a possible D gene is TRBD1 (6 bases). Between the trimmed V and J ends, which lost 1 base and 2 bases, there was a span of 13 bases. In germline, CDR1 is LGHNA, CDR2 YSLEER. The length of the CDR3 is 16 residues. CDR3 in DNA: TGCGCCAGCAGCCAAGGGCTAGGGGGAGACACAGATACGCAGTATTTT. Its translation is CASSQGLGGDTDTQYF.

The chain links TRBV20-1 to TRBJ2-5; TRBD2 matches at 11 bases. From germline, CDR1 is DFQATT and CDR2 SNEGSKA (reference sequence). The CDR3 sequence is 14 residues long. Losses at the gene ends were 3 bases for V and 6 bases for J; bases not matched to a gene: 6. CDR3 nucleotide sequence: TGCAGTGCTAGTTTCGGGACTAGCGGAAAGACCCAGTACTTC. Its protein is CSASFGTSGKTQYF.

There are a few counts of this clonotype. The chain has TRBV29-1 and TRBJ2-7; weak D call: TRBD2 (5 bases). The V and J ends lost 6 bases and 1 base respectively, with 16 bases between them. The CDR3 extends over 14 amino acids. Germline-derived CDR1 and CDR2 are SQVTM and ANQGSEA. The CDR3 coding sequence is TGCAGCGTGGAGGCGGGCCCTCCTTCCTACGAGCAGTACTTC. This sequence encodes CSVEAGPPSYEQYF.

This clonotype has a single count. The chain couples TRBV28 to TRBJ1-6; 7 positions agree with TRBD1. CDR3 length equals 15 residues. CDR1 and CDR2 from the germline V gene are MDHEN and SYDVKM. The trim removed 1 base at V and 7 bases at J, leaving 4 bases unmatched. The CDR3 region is CASSLSAGGNSPLHF. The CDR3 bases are TGTGCCAGCAGTTTATCCGCAGGGGGGAATTCACCCCTCCACTTT.

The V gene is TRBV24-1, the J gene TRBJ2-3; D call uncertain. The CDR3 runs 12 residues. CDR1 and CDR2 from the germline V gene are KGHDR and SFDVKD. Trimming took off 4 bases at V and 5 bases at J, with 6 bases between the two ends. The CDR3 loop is CATSDRRDTQYF. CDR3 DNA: TGTGCCACCAGTGACAGACGAGATACGCAGTATTTT.

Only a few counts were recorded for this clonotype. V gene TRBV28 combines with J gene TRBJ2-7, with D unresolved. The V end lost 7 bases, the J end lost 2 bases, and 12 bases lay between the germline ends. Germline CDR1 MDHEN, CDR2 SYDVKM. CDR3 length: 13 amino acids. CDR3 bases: TGTGCCAGCAATGTTGAAGGTCCCTACGAGCAGTACTTC. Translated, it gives CASNVEGPYEQYF.

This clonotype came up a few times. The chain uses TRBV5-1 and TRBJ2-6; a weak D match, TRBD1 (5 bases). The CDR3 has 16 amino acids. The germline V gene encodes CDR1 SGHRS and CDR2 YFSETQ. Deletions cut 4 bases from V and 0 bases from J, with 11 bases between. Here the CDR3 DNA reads TGCGCCAGCAGCAAGTCCCAGGGCTCTGGGGCCAACGTCCTGACTTTC. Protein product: CASSKSQGSGANVLTF.

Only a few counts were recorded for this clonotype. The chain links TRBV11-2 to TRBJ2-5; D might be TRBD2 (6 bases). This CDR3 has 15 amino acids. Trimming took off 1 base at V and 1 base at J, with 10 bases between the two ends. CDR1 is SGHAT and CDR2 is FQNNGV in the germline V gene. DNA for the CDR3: TGTGCCAGCAGCTTAGGACTGCGGGGCCAAGAGACCCAGTACTTC. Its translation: CASSLGLRGQETQYF.

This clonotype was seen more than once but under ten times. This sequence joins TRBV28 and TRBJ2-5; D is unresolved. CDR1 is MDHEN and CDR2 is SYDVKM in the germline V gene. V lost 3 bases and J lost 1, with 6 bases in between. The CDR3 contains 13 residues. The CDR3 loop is CASSFVRQETQYF. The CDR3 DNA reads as TGTGCCAGCAGTTTCGTGCGCCAAGAGACCCAGTACTTC.

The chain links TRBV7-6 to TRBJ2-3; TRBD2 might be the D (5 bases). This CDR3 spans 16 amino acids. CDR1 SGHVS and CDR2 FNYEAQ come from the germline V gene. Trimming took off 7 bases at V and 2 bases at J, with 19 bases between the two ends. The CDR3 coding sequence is TGTGCCAGCAACCCCCGGGCACTAGAACTCACAGATACGCAGTATTTT. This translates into CASNPRALELTDTQYF.

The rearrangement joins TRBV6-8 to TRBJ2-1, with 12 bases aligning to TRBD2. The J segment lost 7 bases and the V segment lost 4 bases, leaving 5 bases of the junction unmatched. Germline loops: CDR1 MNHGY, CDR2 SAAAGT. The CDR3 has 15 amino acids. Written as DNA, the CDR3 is TGTGCCAGCAGTTTCTCTAGCGGGAGGGGTAATGAGCAGTTCTTC. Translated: CASSFSSGRGNEQFF.

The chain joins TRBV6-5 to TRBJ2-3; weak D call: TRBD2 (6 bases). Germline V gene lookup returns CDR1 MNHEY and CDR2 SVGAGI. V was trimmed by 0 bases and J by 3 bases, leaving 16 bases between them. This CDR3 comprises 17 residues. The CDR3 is CASSYSEERVGTDTQYF. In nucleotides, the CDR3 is TGTGCCAGCAGTTACTCGGAGGAGCGGGTGGGGACAGATACGCAGTATTTT.

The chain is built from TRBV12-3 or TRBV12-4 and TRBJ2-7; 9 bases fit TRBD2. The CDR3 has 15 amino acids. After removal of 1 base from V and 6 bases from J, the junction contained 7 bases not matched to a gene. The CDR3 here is CASSLGSGRGLEQYF. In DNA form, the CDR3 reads TGTGCCAGCAGTTTAGGTAGCGGGAGAGGCCTCGAGCAGTACTTC.

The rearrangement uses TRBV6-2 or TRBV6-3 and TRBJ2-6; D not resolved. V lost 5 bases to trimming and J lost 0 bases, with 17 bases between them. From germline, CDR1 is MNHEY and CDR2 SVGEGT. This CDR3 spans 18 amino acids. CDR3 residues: CASSRPPVTLSGANVLTF. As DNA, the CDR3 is TGTGCCAGCAGTCGTCCCCCGGTCACACTCTCTGGGGCCAACGTCCTGACTTTC.